The 3 T cell receptor beta chains below all came from one sample that was sequenced in a study of regulatory T cells in long-lasting Graves disease. The time point is: persistent/refractory GD, antithyroid drugs over 5 years with positive TRAb. RNA from PBMCs was the source of the TCR library. Construction of TCR beta libraries relied on iRepertoire HTBI primers and on Arm-PCR targeting CDR3 regions. From the multiplex PCR reads, TCRdb called clonotypes with MiXCR, one entry per CDR3 protein. Among around 460,000 distinct CDR3 sequences listed, 20% to 25% were seen once. Source: peripheral blood mononuclear cells (PBMCs), taken when the disease was refractory, from a patient treated with antithyroid drugs. The receptor set was obtained from a female donor with Graves disease.

This clonotype was counted between two and nine times. This chain connects TRBV30 to TRBJ2-2; D gene unclear. Trimming stripped 5 bases from V and 9 bases from J, with 10 bases between. The length of the CDR3 is 11 residues. Germline CDR1 reads GTSNPN; CDR2 reads SVGIG (reference sequence). In DNA form, the CDR3 reads TGTGCCTGGGGCGAAGTCCGGGAGCTGTTTTTT. Its protein is CAWGEVRELFF.

Many counts were recorded for this clonotype. The chain couples TRBV28 to TRBJ1-2; D is undetermined. The germline V gene has CDR1 MDHEN and CDR2 SYDVKM. With 4 bases removed from V and 7 bases from J, the gap between germline ends came to 10 bases. The CDR3 sequence is 12 residues long. The CDR3 sequence is CASSWGARGYTF. For the CDR3, the DNA is TGTGCCAGCAGTTGGGGTGCTCGTGGCTACACCTTC.

This clonotype turned up a few times. This chain connects TRBV2 to TRBJ2-3, with 11 bases identical to TRBD2. The CDR3 spans 16 residues. The germline V gene encodes CDR1 SNHLY and CDR2 FYNNEI. V lost 1 base, J lost 2 bases, and 2 bases stayed unmatched. The CDR3 reads CASSEGLAGTTDTQYF. CDR3 sequence (DNA): TGTGCCAGCAGTGAAGGACTAGCGGGGACCACAGATACGCAGTATTTT.